A single sample is the source of the 3 T cell receptor beta chains below, sequenced in a study of blood T cell repertoires in COVID-19. Method: immunoSEQ multiplex PCR; TCRdb's copy keeps in-frame clones and lacks some. The sample yields 150,000 to 200,000 clones, about 85% seen once. Sequencing was done on a sample of peripheral blood. The receptors shown here come from a man aged 55 to 70 who had recovered from COVID-19.

This chain joins TRBV29-1 and TRBJ1-1; 7 bases match TRBD1. V shed 5 bases and J 8 bases; nucleotides not matched to a gene: 14. The CDR3 loop spans 14 amino acids. Germline lookup yields CDR1 SQVTM and CDR2 ANQGSEA. The CDR3 DNA sequence: TGCAGCGTTAAATCAACGGGACAGTGGTCCGAAGCTTTCTTT. It translates to CSVKSTGQWSEAFF.

This clone was counted only a few times. The chain links TRBV7-2 to TRBJ1-4; a weak D match, TRBD1 (5 bases). CDR1 is SGHTA, CDR2 FQGNSA, per germline. The CDR3 covers 14 residues. V was cut by 5 bases and J by 8 bases, with 15 bases left in between. CDR3 coding DNA: TGTGCCAGCAGCACCCGCGGGACGTACGAAAAACTGTTTTTT. Translation gives CASSTRGTYEKLFF.

The chain combines TRBV29-1 with TRBJ2-3; D is possibly TRBD2 (7 bases). The length of the CDR3 is 14 residues. Germline-derived CDR1 and CDR2 are SQVTM and ANQGSEA. The V end was cut by 4 bases, the J end by 4 bases, with 15 bases between. Written as DNA, the CDR3 is TGCAGCGTTGGGGGGGGCAAAGCGGCAGATACGCAGTATTTT. It encodes CSVGGGKAADTQYF.